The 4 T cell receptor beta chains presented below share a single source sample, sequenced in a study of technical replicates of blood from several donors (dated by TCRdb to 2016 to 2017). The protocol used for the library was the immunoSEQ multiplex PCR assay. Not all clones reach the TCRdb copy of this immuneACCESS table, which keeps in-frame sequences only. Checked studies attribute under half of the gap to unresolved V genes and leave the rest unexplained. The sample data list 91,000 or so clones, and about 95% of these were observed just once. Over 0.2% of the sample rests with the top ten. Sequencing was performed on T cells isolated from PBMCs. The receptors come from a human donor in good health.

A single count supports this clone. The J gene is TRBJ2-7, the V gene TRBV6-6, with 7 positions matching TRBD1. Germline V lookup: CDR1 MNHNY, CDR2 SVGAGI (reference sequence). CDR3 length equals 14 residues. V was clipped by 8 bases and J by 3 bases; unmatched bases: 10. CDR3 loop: CASCPGTANYEQYF. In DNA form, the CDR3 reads TGTGCCAGCTGTCCCGGGACAGCGAACTACGAGCAGTACTTC.

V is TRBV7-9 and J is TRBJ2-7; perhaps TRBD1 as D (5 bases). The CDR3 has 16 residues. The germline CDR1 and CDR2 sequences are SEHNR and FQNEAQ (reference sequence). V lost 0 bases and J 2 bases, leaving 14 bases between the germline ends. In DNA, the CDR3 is TGTGCCAGCAGCTTAGCCCAAGGGGCTCCTGCCTACGAGCAGTACTTC. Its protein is CASSLAQGAPAYEQYF.

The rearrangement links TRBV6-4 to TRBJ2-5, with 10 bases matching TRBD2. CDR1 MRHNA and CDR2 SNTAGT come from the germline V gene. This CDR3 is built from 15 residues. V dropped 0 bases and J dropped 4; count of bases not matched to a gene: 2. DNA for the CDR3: TGTGCCAGCAGTGACTCAGCGGGAGGGGGAGAGACCCAGTACTTC. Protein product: CASSDSAGGGETQYF.

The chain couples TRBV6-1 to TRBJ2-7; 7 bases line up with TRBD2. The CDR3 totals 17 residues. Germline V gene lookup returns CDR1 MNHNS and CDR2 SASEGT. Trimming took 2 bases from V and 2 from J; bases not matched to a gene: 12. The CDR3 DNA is TGTGCCAGCAGTGAATGGCTAGCGGAGAGGGCCGCCTACGAGCAGTACTTC. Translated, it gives CASSEWLAERAAYEQYF.